Each of the 14 T cell receptor beta chains below was sequenced from the same sample in a study of CD8+ T cells in alopecia areata. cDNA reverse transcribed from extracted RNA served as the sequencing template. TCRdb's copy holds only in-frame clones and misses some; the assay was immunoSEQ multiplex PCR. The table lists 150,000 to 200,000 clones, around 71% of them singletons. The input for sequencing was CD8+ T cells sorted from blood, taken at week 0. These receptors all come from a human donor with alopecia areata.

This clone was recorded only once. V is TRBV9 and J is TRBJ2-7; 7 bases match TRBD1. V was pared by 3 bases and J by 0 bases, with 9 bases of the junction left unmatched. Germline values: CDR1 SGDLS, CDR2 YYNGEE. The CDR3 loop spans 16 amino acids. The CDR3 DNA is TGTGCCAGCAGCGCCACGACAGGGACCGACTCCTACGAGCAGTACTTC. Its translation is CASSATTGTDSYEQYF.

This clone came up once. The J gene is TRBJ1-3, the V gene TRBV4-1, with no clear D. The V gene's germline CDR1 is MGHRA and CDR2 YSYEKL. Trimming removed 4 bases from V and 0 bases from J, with 7 bases in between. The CDR3 consists of 14 residues. The CDR3 reads CASSPTSSGNTIYF. The CDR3 DNA is TGCGCCAGCAGCCCGACTAGCTCTGGAAACACCATATATTTT.

This rearrangement joins TRBV29-1 to TRBJ1-2, with D perhaps TRBD1 (6 bases). Germline-derived CDR1 and CDR2 are SQVTM and ANQGSEA. There are 13 residues in the CDR3. V was clipped by 1 base and J by 4 bases, with 10 bases between them. CDR3 bases: TGCAGCGTTGAAGTGGACAGTCCCTATGGCTACACCTTC. It encodes CSVEVDSPYGYTF.

The rearrangement joins TRBV5-6 to TRBJ2-1; weak D call: TRBD1 (6 bases). Germline assignment: CDR1 SGHDT and CDR2 YYEEEE. The CDR3 is made up of 11 amino acids. The V end lost 4 bases, the J end lost 10 bases, and 9 bases lay between the germline ends. For the CDR3, the DNA is TGTGCCAGCAGCACAGGGCGCGAGCAGTTCTTC. Its protein product is CASSTGREQFF.

This clone appeared a single time. The chain combines TRBV13 with TRBJ1-5; 7 nucleotides align to TRBD1. Germline loops: CDR1 PRHDT, CDR2 FYEKMQ (reference sequence). The CDR3 sequence is 14 residues long. V was pared by 5 bases and J by 4 bases, with 5 bases of the junction left unmatched. This CDR3 is CASSPGTANQPQHF. Written as DNA, the CDR3 is TGTGCCAGCAGCCCCGGGACAGCTAATCAGCCCCAGCATTTT.

The V call is TRBV6-5, the J call TRBJ2-5; possibly TRBD1 for D (6 bases). Between the trimmed V and J ends, which lost 4 bases and 2 bases, there was a span of 8 bases. Germline V gene lookup returns CDR1 MNHEY and CDR2 SVGAGI. The CDR3 contains 13 residues. The DNA of the CDR3 is TGTGCCAGCAGTTGGGACATTCAAGAGACCCAGTACTTC. It yields the protein CASSWDIQETQYF.

The table lists this clone with a count of one. This chain connects TRBV30 to TRBJ2-2; D is tentatively TRBD1 or TRBD2 (5 bases each). This CDR3 has 13 residues. Between the trimmed V and J ends, which lost 5 bases and 1 base, there was a span of 8 bases. Per the germline V gene, CDR1 is GTSNPN and CDR2 is SVGIG (reference sequence). In DNA form, the CDR3 reads TGTGCCTGGCTGGGGGAGAACACCGGGGAGCTGTTTTTT. Translation gives CAWLGENTGELFF.

The rearrangement joins TRBV5-6 to TRBJ2-4; 9 bases fit TRBD2. Trimming cost V 6 bases and J 0 bases; bases outside gene matches: 4. Per germline, CDR1 SGHDT and CDR2 YYEEEE. This CDR3 has 15 residues. The CDR3 is CASTRGGVAKNIQYF. CDR3 coding DNA: TGTGCCAGCACCCGCGGGGGGGTAGCCAAAAACATTCAGTACTTC.

CDR3 nucleotides: TGTGCCAGCAGGAGGCGTGACACCGGGGAGCTGTTTTTT. It codes for CASRRRDTGELFF. The V call is TRBV6-1, the J call TRBJ2-2, with no clear D. The CDR3 runs to 13 residues. Germline V gives CDR1 MNHNS, CDR2 SASEGT. V lost 6 bases, J lost 3 bases, and 8 bases lay in between.

This chain uses TRBV5-1 with TRBJ2-5, with TRBD2 identical over 11 bases. CDR1 is SGHRS, CDR2 YFSETQ, per germline. V lost 0 bases to trimming and J lost 5 bases; unmatched junction nucleotides: 15. This CDR3 has 19 residues. The CDR3 is CASSLEALAGGPRGETQYF. CDR3 sequence (DNA): TGCGCCAGCAGCTTGGAGGCTCTAGCGGGGGGCCCCAGGGGCGAGACCCAGTACTTC.

The chain carries TRBV29-1 and TRBJ1-1, with 7 bases fitting TRBD1. Germline lookup yields CDR1 SQVTM and CDR2 ANQGSEA. This CDR3 contains 14 residues. With V trimmed by 5 bases and J by 0 bases, 6 bases remained unmatched. CDR3 protein: CSVSRDSVNTEAFF. The CDR3 coding sequence is TGCAGCGTTTCACGGGACAGTGTGAACACTGAAGCTTTCTTT.

This chain connects TRBV2 to TRBJ2-7; D not certain. The germline V gene has CDR1 SNHLY and CDR2 FYNNEI. With 2 bases removed from V and 5 bases from J, the gap between germline ends came to 16 bases. This CDR3 has 15 amino acids. The CDR3 bases are TGTGCCAGCAGTGAACCCCCGGGCCCTCGGCACGAGCAGTACTTC. Its protein product is CASSEPPGPRHEQYF.

Only a few counts were recorded for this clone. The chain is built from TRBV5-1 and TRBJ2-7; possibly TRBD2 for D (5 bases). V lost 1 base, J lost 5 bases, and 16 bases lay in between. CDR3 length: 15 amino acids. Germline assignment: CDR1 SGHRS and CDR2 YFSETQ. The CDR3 region is CASSLISSGSHEQYF. The CDR3 DNA reads as TGCGCCAGCAGCTTGATCTCTTCTGGGAGCCACGAGCAGTACTTC. The variable domain in full, with the rest retrieved from reference TRBV5-1 and TRBJ2-7, is KAGVTQTPRYLIKTRGQQVTLSCSPISGHRSVSWYQQTPGQGLQFLFEYFSETQRNKGNFPGRFSGRQFSNSRSEMNVSTLELGDSALYLCASSLISSGSHEQYFGPGTRLTVT.

The CDR3 DNA reads TGTGCCAGTAGTATAATCCGGGACAGGTATCAGCCCCAGCATTTT. It yields the protein CASSIIRDRYQPQHF. This rearrangement joins TRBV19 to TRBJ1-5; TRBD1 matches at 8 bases. Germline V gene data show CDR1 as LNHDA and CDR2 as SQIVND (reference sequence). Losses at the gene ends were 2 bases for V and 5 bases for J; bases not matched to a gene: 5. The CDR3 totals 15 residues.